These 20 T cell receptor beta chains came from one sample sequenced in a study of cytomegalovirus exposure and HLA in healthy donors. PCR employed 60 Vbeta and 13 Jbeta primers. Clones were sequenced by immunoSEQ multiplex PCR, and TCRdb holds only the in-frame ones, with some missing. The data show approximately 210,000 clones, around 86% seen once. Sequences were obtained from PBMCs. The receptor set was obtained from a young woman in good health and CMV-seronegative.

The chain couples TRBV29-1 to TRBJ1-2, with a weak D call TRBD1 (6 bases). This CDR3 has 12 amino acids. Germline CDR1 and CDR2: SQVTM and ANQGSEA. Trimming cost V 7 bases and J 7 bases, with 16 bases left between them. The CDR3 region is CSGAGEGFGYTF. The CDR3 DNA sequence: TGCAGCGGGGCAGGGGAAGGGTTTGGCTACACCTTC.

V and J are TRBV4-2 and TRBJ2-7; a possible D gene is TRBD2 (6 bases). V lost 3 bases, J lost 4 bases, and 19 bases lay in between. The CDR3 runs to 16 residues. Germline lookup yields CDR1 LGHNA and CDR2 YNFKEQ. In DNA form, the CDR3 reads TGTGCCAGCAGCCATCCTTCACGGGGGACGACATACGAGCAGTACTTC. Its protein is CASSHPSRGTTYEQYF.

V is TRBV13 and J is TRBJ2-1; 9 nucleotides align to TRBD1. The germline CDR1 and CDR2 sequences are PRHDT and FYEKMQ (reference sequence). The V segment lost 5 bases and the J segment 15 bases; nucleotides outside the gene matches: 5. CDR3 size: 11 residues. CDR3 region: CASSMDRGLFF. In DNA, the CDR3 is TGTGCCAGCAGCATGGACAGGGGATTGTTCTTC.

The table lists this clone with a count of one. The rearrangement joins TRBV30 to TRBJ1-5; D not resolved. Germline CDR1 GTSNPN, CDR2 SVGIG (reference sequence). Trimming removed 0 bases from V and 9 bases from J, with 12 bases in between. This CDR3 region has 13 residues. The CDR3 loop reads CAWSVRGGSPQHF. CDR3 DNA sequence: TGTGCCTGGAGTGTCCGGGGAGGGTCGCCCCAGCATTTT.

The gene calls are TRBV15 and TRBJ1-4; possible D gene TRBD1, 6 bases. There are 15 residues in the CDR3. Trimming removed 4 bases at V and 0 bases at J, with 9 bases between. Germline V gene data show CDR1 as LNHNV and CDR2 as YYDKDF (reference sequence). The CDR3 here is CATSIQGTTNEKLFF. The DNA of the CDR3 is TGTGCCACCAGCATTCAGGGGACAACTAATGAAAAACTGTTTTTT.

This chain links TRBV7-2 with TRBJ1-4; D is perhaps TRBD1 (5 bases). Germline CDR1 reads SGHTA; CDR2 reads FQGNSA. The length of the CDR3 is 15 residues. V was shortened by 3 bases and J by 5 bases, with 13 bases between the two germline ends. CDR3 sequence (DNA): TGTGCCAGCAGCTTTTTAACAGGCGTCAATGAAAAACTGTTTTTT. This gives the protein CASSFLTGVNEKLFF. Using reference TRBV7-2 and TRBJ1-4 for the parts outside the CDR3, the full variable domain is GAGVSQSPSNKVTEKGKDVELRCDPISGHTALYWYRQSLGQGLEFLIYFQGNSAPDKSGLPSDRFSAERTGGSVSTLTIQRTQQEDSAVYLCASSFLTGVNEKLFFGSGTQLSVL.

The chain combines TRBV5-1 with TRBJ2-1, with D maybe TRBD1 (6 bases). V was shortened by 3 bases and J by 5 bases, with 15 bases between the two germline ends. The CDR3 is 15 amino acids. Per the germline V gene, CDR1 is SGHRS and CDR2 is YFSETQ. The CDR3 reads CASSYGQGNNNEQFF. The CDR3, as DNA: TGCGCCAGCAGCTATGGGCAGGGGAACAACAATGAGCAGTTCTTC.

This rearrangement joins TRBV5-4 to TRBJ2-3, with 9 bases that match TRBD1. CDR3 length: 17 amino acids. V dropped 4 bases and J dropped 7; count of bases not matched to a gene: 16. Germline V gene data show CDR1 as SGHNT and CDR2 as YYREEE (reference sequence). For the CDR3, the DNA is TGTGCCAGCAGCACCAAAAGGGGGCTACAGGGGGCGAATACGCAGTATTTT. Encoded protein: CASSTKRGLQGANTQYF.

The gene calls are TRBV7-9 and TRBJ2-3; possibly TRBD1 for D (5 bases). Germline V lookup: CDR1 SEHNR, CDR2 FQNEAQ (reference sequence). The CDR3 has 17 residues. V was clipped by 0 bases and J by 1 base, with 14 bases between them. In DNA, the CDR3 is TGTGCCAGCAGCTTAGCGGAGAGCAGGGTTGGCACAGATACGCAGTATTTT. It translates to CASSLAESRVGTDTQYF.

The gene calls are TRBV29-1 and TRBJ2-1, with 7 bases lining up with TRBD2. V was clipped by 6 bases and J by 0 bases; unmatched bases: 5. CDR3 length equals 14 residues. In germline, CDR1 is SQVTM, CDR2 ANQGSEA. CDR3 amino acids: CSVRAGPSYNEQFF. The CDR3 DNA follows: TGCAGCGTAAGAGCGGGGCCCTCCTACAATGAGCAGTTCTTC.

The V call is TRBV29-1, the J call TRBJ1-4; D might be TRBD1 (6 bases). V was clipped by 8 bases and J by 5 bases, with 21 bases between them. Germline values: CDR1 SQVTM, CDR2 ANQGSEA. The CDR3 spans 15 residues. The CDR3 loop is CSPLQGLLVNEKLFF. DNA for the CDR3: TGCAGCCCTTTACAGGGACTACTCGTCAATGAAAAACTGTTTTTT.

The CDR3, as DNA: TGTGCCAGCAGTGACCCTAGGGGGAGCTCCTACAATGAGCAGTTCTTC. Its translation: CASSDPRGSSYNEQFF. The rearrangement joins TRBV6-1 to TRBJ2-1; D perhaps matches TRBD1 (6 bases). The CDR3 runs to 16 residues. V was cut by 3 bases and J by 0 bases, with 12 bases left in between. Per germline, CDR1 MNHNS and CDR2 SASEGT.

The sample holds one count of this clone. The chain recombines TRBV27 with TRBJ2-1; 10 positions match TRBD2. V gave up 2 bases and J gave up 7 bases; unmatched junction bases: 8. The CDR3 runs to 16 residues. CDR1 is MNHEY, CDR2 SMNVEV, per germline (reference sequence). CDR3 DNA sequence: TGTGCCAGCAGTTTAAGGCTAGCGGGAGTGGTAAATGAGCAGTTCTTC. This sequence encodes CASSLRLAGVVNEQFF.

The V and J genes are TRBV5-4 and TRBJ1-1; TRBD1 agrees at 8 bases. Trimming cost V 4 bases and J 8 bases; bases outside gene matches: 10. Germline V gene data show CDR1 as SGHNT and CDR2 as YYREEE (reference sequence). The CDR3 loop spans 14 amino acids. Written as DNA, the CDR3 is TGTGCCAGCAGCCAGGGGGACAGGTCCGCCGAAGCTTTCTTT. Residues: CASSQGDRSAEAFF.

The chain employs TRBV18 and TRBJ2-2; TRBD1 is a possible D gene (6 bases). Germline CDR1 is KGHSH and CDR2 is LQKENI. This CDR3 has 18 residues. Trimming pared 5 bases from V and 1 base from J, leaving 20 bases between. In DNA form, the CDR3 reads TGTGCCAGCTCATCCCAAAGAACAGGCAGGGGGAACACCGGGGAGCTGTTTTTT. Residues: CASSSQRTGRGNTGELFF. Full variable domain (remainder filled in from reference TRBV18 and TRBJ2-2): NAGVMQNPRHLVRRRGQEARLRCSPMKGHSHVYWYRQLPEEGLKFMVYLQKENIIDESGMPKERFSAEFPKEGPSILRIQQVVRGDSAAYFCASSSQRTGRGNTGELFFGEGSRLTVL.

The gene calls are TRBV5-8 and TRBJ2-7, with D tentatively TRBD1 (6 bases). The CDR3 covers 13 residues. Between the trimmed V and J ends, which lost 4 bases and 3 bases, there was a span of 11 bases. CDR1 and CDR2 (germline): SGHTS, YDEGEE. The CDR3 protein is CASSRGQLYEQYF. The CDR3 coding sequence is TGTGCCAGCAGCCGAGGACAGCTCTACGAGCAGTACTTC.

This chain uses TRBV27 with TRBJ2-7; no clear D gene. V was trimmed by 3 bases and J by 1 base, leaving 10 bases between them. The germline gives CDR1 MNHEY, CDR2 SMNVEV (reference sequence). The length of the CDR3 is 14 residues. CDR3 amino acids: CASSLFSPSYEQYF. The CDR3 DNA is TGTGCCAGCAGTTTGTTTTCCCCTTCCTACGAGCAGTACTTC.

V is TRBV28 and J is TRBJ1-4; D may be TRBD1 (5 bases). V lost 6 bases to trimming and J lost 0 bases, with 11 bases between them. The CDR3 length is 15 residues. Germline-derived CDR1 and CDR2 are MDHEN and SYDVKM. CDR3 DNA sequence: TGTGCCAGCAGAGCGGGGACTTCAACTAATGAAAAACTGTTTTTT. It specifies CASRAGTSTNEKLFF.

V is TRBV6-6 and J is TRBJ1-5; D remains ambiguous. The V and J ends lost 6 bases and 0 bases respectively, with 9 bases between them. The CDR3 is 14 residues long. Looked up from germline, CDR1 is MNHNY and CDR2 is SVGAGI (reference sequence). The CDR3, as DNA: TGTGCCAGCAGAACGGGGATTAGCAATCAGCCCCAGCATTTT. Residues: CASRTGISNQPQHF.

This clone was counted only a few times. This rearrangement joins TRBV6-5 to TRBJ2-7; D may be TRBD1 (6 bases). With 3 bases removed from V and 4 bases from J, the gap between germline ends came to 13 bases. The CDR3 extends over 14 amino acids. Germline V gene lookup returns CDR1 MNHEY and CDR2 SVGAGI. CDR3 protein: CASSYGNRVYEQYF. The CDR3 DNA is TGTGCCAGCAGTTATGGGAACAGGGTATACGAGCAGTACTTC.